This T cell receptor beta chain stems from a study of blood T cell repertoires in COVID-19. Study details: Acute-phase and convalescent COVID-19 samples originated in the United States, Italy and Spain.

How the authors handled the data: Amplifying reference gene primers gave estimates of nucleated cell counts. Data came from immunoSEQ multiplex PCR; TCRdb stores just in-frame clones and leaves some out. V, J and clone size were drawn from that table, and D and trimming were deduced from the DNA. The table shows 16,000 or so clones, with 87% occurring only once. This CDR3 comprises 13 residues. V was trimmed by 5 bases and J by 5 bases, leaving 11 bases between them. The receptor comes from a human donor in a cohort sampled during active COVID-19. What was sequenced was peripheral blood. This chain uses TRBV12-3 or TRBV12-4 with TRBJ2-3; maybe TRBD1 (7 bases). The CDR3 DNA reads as TGTGCCAGCAGTACCAGGGGGGTAGATACGCAGTATTTT. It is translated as CASSTRGVDTQYF.